The present T cell receptor (beta chain) was sequenced within a study of T cell repertoires in cytomegalovirus infection. Study overall: Public TCR beta signatures marked donors with CMV infection and the matching HLA.

The V gene's germline CDR1 is SQVTM and CDR2 ANQGSEA. The CDR3 has 11 amino acids. Trimming removed 4 bases at V and 4 bases at J, with 7 bases between. TCRdb analysed the reads with MiXCR anew, one entry per CDR3 protein. This sample carries approximately 500,000 distinct CDR3 sequences, approximately 26% of them seen once, and the ten largest clones take over 10%. Study outcomes and limitations: HLA-C-restricted, CMV-specific TCR beta clonotypes were dominant ex vivo. Carriage of CMV together with the relevant HLA was identifiable through cumulative public TCR beta family frequency.

Notes on this clonotype: Its antigen is currently unknown.

This chain connects TRBV29-1 to TRBJ1-2; D not resolved. Material for sequencing was PBMCs. This TCR came from a human donor in good health (CMV status not recorded). Some clones in this sample may be carry-over from other donors' samples. CDR3 residues: CSVVRGYGYTF. CDR3 in DNA: TGCAGCGTTGTTCGGGGCTATGGCTACACCTTC.